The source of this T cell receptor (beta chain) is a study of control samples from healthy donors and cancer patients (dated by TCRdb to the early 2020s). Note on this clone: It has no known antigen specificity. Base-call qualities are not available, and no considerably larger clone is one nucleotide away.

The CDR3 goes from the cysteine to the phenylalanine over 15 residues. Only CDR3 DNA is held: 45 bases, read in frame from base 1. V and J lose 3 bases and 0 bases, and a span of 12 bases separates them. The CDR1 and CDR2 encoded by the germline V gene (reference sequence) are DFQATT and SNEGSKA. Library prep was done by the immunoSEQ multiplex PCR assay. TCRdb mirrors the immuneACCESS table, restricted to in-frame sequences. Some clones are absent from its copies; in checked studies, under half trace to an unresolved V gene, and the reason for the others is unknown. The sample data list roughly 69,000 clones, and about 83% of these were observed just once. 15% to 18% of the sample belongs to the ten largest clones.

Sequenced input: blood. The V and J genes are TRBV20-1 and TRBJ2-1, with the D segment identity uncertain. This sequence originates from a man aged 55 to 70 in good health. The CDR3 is CSASNLASSYNEQFF. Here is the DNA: TGCAGTGCTAGTAACTTGGCGAGCTCCTACAATGAGCAGTTCTTC.